These T cell receptor beta chains were read from a single sample in a study of T cell responses to AZD1222 COVID-19 vaccine. The table came from immunoSEQ multiplex PCR; TCRdb's copy has only in-frame clones and leaves some out. The table includes some 130,000 clones, 90% to 95% detected once. The sequences come from peripheral blood, collected on day 0 of AZD1222 vaccination. The receptor source for this set is an adult in good health. The conserved cysteine and the conserved F or W are not part of the CDR3 here.

v_call: TRBV5-1; cdr3_aa: ASSWDRGINSEAF
v_call: TRBV29-1; cdr3_aa: SVHVGAGSNTGELF
v_call: TRBV10-3; cdr3_aa: AISESRGRMNTEAF
v_call: TRBV3-1/TRBV3-2; cdr3_aa: ASSFGPANQPQH
v_call: TRBV7-9; cdr3_aa: ASSLDPLSGNTIY
v_call: TRBV3-1/TRBV3-2; cdr3_aa: ASSPRGTLTYIQY
v_call: TRBV9; cdr3_aa: ASSQTGSPLH
v_call: TRBV10-3; cdr3_aa: AISEATGFYEQY
v_call: TRBV12-3/TRBV12-4; cdr3_aa: ASSLVGATEAF
v_call: TRBV18; cdr3_aa: ASSDTTGVGQPQH
v_call: TRBV14; cdr3_aa: ASSPGVRVNAAF
v_call: TRBV20-1; cdr3_aa: SAWQGGEQY
v_call: TRBV7-2; cdr3_aa: ASSWNTGAGYT
v_call: TRBV28; cdr3_aa: AYGAGVNQPQH
v_call: TRBV3-1/TRBV3-2; cdr3_aa: ASSQGTSGDSYEQY
v_call: TRBV27; cdr3_aa: ASSFPGGETQY
v_call: TRBV30; cdr3_aa: AWDYRGHDNSPLH
v_call: TRBV6-5; cdr3_aa: ASSNLGNTGELF
v_call: TRBV15; cdr3_aa: ATSRRNTEAF